The 26 T cell receptor beta chains listed next were all sequenced from one sample in a study of beta chain features in type 1 diabetes. Study-wide findings and caveats: For Type 1 diabetes patients, all four CD4+ subsets carried TCRB CDR3s that were moderately but significantly shorter.

These receptors have no identified antigens. The study reverse transcribed the entire isolated RNA, so it sequenced expressed TCRB transcripts. Only in-frame clones appear in the TCRdb table, and some are missing; sequencing was by immunoSEQ multiplex PCR. The sample lists 300,000 to 400,000 clones, about 14% occurring once. The sequencing sample was made of naive CD4+ T cells from blood. The receptors stem from a young woman with type 1 diabetes.

This clone was found a few times. The chain employs TRBV5-1 and TRBJ2-5, with unresolved D. The germline V gene encodes CDR1 SGHRS and CDR2 YFSETQ. V gave up 1 base and J gave up 0 bases, with 13 bases separating them. The CDR3 is 16 residues long. The CDR3: CASSLIAVRYQETQYF. The CDR3 nucleotides read TGCGCCAGCAGCTTGATTGCGGTCCGGTACCAAGAGACCCAGTACTTC. Filled out from reference TRBV5-1 and TRBJ2-5, the complete variable domain reads KAGVTQTPRYLIKTRGQQVTLSCSPISGHRSVSWYQQTPGQGLQFLFEYFSETQRNKGNFPGRFSGRQFSNSRSEMNVSTLELGDSALYLCASSLIAVRYQETQYFGPGTRLLVL.

The genes are TRBV5-1 and TRBJ2-1; D remains ambiguous. Trimming removed 3 bases at V and 8 bases at J, with 9 bases between. In germline, CDR1 is SGHRS, CDR2 YFSETQ. The CDR3 sequence is 12 residues long. The CDR3 spells CASSWSVHEQFF. For the CDR3, the DNA is TGCGCCAGCAGCTGGAGCGTCCATGAGCAGTTCTTC.

This clone was observed a handful of times. J is TRBJ2-5 and V is TRBV11-2; no reliable D call. Germline CDR1 and CDR2: SGHAT and FQNNGV. The length of the CDR3 is 14 residues. Trimming shortened V by 5 bases and J by 2 bases, and 12 bases separated the two germline ends. The CDR3 sequence: CASSPRGGQETQYF. The DNA for the CDR3 is TGTGCCAGCAGCCCCCGCGGCGGTCAAGAGACCCAGTACTTC.

The V call is TRBV7-8, the J call TRBJ2-5, with D perhaps TRBD2 (6 bases). Germline V gene sequence: CDR1 SGHVS, CDR2 FQNEAQ. The V gene lost 1 base and the J gene lost 10 bases, with 19 bases spanning the gap. The CDR3 covers 15 residues. The DNA for the CDR3 is TGTGCCAGCAGCTTAGTGGAGGGCTCCTCGCGAAACCAGTACTTC. Encoded protein: CASSLVEGSSRNQYF.

V usage is TRBV29-1 and J usage is TRBJ2-1, with 10 bases aligning to TRBD2. CDR1 is SQVTM, CDR2 ANQGSEA, per germline. The length of the CDR3 is 17 residues. Trimming at V came to 2 bases and at J to 0 bases, leaving 7 bases not matched to a gene. The CDR3 nucleotides read TGCAGCGTTGAAAATACTAGCGGGACGTACTCCTACAATGAGCAGTTCTTC. This gives the protein CSVENTSGTYSYNEQFF.

This chain joins TRBV28 and TRBJ2-1; 9 bases map to TRBD2. V gave up 9 bases and J gave up 5 bases; unmatched junction bases: 14. CDR1 and CDR2 (germline): MDHEN, SYDVKM. The CDR3 runs to 16 residues. The CDR3, as DNA: TGTGCCAGACGATTGTTTCCGGGACTAGCTAACAATGAGCAGTTCTTC. This translates into CARRLFPGLANNEQFF.

The rearrangement uses TRBV27 and TRBJ2-3, with TRBD2 matching over 16 bases. CDR3 length: 15 residues. V shed 10 bases, J shed 4 bases, and the junction held 5 bases outside the gene matches. The germline CDR1 and CDR2 sequences are MNHEY and SMNVEV (reference sequence). CDR3 region: CATWGLAGGPDTQYF. DNA for the CDR3: TGTGCCACTTGGGGACTAGCGGGAGGGCCAGATACGCAGTATTTT.

The rearrangement uses TRBV18 and TRBJ1-1, with a possible D match to TRBD1 (6 bases). This CDR3 is 15 amino acids long. The V end lost 3 bases, the J end lost 0 bases, and 11 bases lay between the germline ends. Per the germline V gene, CDR1 is KGHSH and CDR2 is LQKENI. The CDR3 DNA sequence: TGTGCCAGCTCACCGGGGGCCTCAATGAACACTGAAGCTTTCTTT. The encoded protein is CASSPGASMNTEAFF.

The genes are TRBV16 and TRBJ1-5; D is uncertain. The V gene's germline CDR1 is KGHSY and CDR2 FQNENV. The V end was cut by 1 base, the J end by 6 bases, with 10 bases between. The CDR3 sequence is 14 residues long. The CDR3 region is CASSQFDGVQPQHF. The CDR3 DNA follows: TGTGCCAGCAGCCAATTTGACGGGGTTCAGCCCCAGCATTTT.

This clone was recorded a few times. J is TRBJ2-3 and V is TRBV7-2; the match to TRBD2 covers 8 bases. J was trimmed by 5 bases and V by 3 bases; bases with no gene match: 7. CDR3 length equals 15 residues. Germline V CDR1 and CDR2: SGHTA, FQGNSA. CDR3 amino acids: CASSLGGLGLDTQYF. CDR3 coding DNA: TGTGCCAGCAGCTTGGGGGGACTAGGCTTAGATACGCAGTATTTT.

The table lists this clone with a few counts. The chain couples TRBV21-1 to TRBJ1-2; the table gives TRBD1 as D, unverified against the DNA. TRBV21-1 is described as a pseudogene. The CDR3 length is 14 residues. The CDR3 sequence: CASRGQGADYGYTF. CDR3 bases: TGTGCCAGCAGGGGACAGGGGGCTGACTATGGCTACACCTTC.

J is TRBJ1-2 and V is TRBV28; TRBD1 aligns across 8 bases. After removal of 6 bases from V and 4 bases from J, the junction contained 4 bases not matched to a gene. The CDR3 is 13 residues long. The germline V gene has CDR1 MDHEN and CDR2 SYDVKM. The CDR3, as DNA: TGTGCCAGCAGAGGACAGGGTCGCTATGGCTACACCTTC. Translating it yields CASRGQGRYGYTF.

Only a few counts were recorded for this clone. CDR3 DNA sequence: TGTGCCAGTGATACAGGGCTACGGAGCAATCAGCCCCAGCATTTT. Its protein product is CASDTGLRSNQPQHF. The rearrangement joins TRBV7-2 to TRBJ1-5; the D gene is possibly TRBD1 (6 bases). With 9 bases removed from V and 1 base from J, the gap between germline ends came to 16 bases. CDR3 size: 15 residues. Germline CDR1 and CDR2: SGHTA and FQGNSA.

The table lists this clone with a few counts. The chain recombines TRBV7-2 with TRBJ1-1; D is undetermined. Trimming took off 1 base at V and 4 bases at J, with 10 bases between the two ends. Germline V gives CDR1 SGHTA, CDR2 FQGNSA. The length of the CDR3 is 14 residues. The CDR3 here is CASSLEWWSTEAFF. The CDR3 bases are TGTGCCAGCAGCTTAGAATGGTGGAGCACTGAAGCTTTCTTT.

This clone has just a few counts. The J gene is TRBJ1-1, the V gene TRBV30; no reliable D call. The V gene lost 2 bases and the J gene lost 4 bases, with 11 bases spanning the gap. This CDR3 is built from 13 residues. Germline assignment: CDR1 GTSNPN and CDR2 SVGIG (reference sequence). As DNA, the CDR3 is TGTGCCTGGAGTCAAAGCAAGAGCACTGAAGCTTTCTTT. Protein: CAWSQSKSTEAFF.

This clone was found a few times. V gene TRBV29-1 combines with J gene TRBJ2-3, with TRBD2 matching over 7 bases. In germline, CDR1 is SQVTM, CDR2 ANQGSEA. V shed 6 bases, J shed 0 bases, and the junction held 9 bases outside the gene matches. CDR3 length: 15 amino acids. DNA for the CDR3: TGCAGCGTGGCAGCGCAGGGAGGGAGCACAGATACGCAGTATTTT. It translates to CSVAAQGGSTDTQYF.

This clone came up many times. The chain links TRBV29-1 to TRBJ1-4; 9 bases agree with TRBD1. V was pared by 4 bases and J by 10 bases, with 4 bases of the junction left unmatched. Germline CDR1 is SQVTM and CDR2 is ANQGSEA. This CDR3 has 12 amino acids. In DNA form, the CDR3 reads TGCAGCGTTGGACAGGGGGTAGGAAAACTGTTTTTT. Amino acid sequence: CSVGQGVGKLFF.

This clone was counted a few times. The chain recombines TRBV6-5 with TRBJ2-1, with TRBD1 identical over 7 bases. CDR3 length equals 16 residues. J gave up 8 bases and V 2 bases, and 12 bases lay outside the gene matches. Per the germline V gene, CDR1 is MNHEY and CDR2 is SVGAGI. CDR3 protein: CASSYPRAGGLHEQFF. In DNA form, the CDR3 reads TGTGCCAGCAGTTACCCAAGGGCAGGGGGTTTGCATGAGCAGTTCTTC.

A few counts support this clone. The chain is built from TRBV7-9 and TRBJ2-1, with 7 bases fitting TRBD1. Looked up from germline, CDR1 is SEHNR and CDR2 is FQNEAQ (reference sequence). This CDR3 has 15 residues. V lost 4 bases and J lost 3; bases outside the gene matches: 6. The CDR3 spells CASSSKGQSYNEQFF. DNA for the CDR3: TGTGCCAGCAGCTCCAAGGGACAGAGCTACAATGAGCAGTTCTTC.

In this sample, this clone turned up a few times. This chain links TRBV9 with TRBJ2-1; 9 bases align to TRBD2. The CDR3 is 19 amino acids. V gave up 4 bases and J gave up 1 base; unmatched junction bases: 15. Per the germline V gene, CDR1 is SGDLS and CDR2 is YYNGEE. The CDR3 spells CASSPGRIAGVGSYNEQFF. Written as DNA, the CDR3 is TGTGCCAGCAGCCCGGGTCGGATAGCGGGAGTGGGGTCCTACAATGAGCAGTTCTTC.

The chain has TRBV7-9 and TRBJ2-5; D perhaps matches TRBD1 (6 bases). The germline gives CDR1 SEHNR, CDR2 FQNEAQ (reference sequence). Trimming took off 6 bases at V and 4 bases at J, with 12 bases between the two ends. CDR3 length equals 13 residues. The CDR3 nucleotides are TGTGCCAGCAGGTTACAGGGTGGAGAGACCCAGTACTTC. Protein sequence: CASRLQGGETQYF.

The CDR3 nucleotides read TGTGCCAGCAGACTTAGACAGGCGAACACTGAAGCTTTCTTT. It is translated as CASRLRQANTEAFF. V usage is TRBV7-2 and J usage is TRBJ1-1; TRBD1 is a possible D gene (6 bases). The CDR3 is 14 amino acids. Deletions cut 6 bases from V and 1 base from J, with 12 bases between. Germline V CDR1 and CDR2: SGHTA, FQGNSA.

In this sample, this clone turned up a few times. The rearrangement joins TRBV19 to TRBJ1-1; D is perhaps TRBD1 (6 bases). Germline CDR1 reads LNHDA; CDR2 reads SQIVND (reference sequence). The CDR3 is 13 amino acids. Trimming stripped 9 bases from V and 0 bases from J, with 11 bases between. CDR3 in amino acids: CASQDRMNTEAFF. CDR3 nucleotide sequence: TGTGCCAGCCAAGACAGGATGAACACTGAAGCTTTCTTT. Supplemented by reference TRBV19 and TRBJ1-1, the full variable domain reads DGGITQSPKYLFRKEGQNVTLSCEQNLNHDAMYWYRQDPGQGLRLIYYSQIVNDFQKGDIAEGYSVSREKKESFPLTVTSAQKNPTAFYLCASQDRMNTEAFFGQGTRLTVV.

The V call is TRBV30, the J call TRBJ1-2, with D tentatively TRBD1 (6 bases). The CDR3 is 14 amino acids. The germline V and J ends were trimmed by 3 bases and 5 bases, with 16 bases remaining between them. Germline V gene data show CDR1 as GTSNPN and CDR2 as SVGIG (reference sequence). The CDR3 protein is CAWRRRGGKYGYTF. CDR3 bases: TGTGCCTGGAGGAGGAGGGGGGGGAAGTATGGCTACACCTTC.

This rearrangement joins TRBV19 to TRBJ1-1; 7 bases are a match to TRBD1. Trimming took 7 bases from V and 3 from J; bases not matched to a gene: 5. CDR3 size: 13 residues. CDR1 is LNHDA and CDR2 is SQIVND in the germline V gene (reference sequence). The CDR3 here is CASNEGADTEAFF. Here the CDR3 DNA reads TGTGCCAGTAATGAGGGGGCGGACACTGAAGCTTTCTTT.

The rearrangement joins TRBV5-1 to TRBJ2-1, with D maybe TRBD2 (6 bases). Germline V CDR1 and CDR2: SGHRS, YFSETQ. With 6 bases removed from V and 7 bases from J, the gap between germline ends came to 14 bases. The CDR3 totals 13 residues. The CDR3: CASNPSDRNEQFF. DNA for the CDR3: TGCGCCAGCAACCCTAGCGACCGGAATGAGCAGTTCTTC.